The clone carrying this TCR beta chain has only a few counts. Specified treatment: some 20 received Ad26.COV2.S at low or high dose, single or two shots; 5 received placebo; per-sample allocation not given. The samples date from day 63 after the first vaccine or placebo injection. Vaccination used an Ad26 vector expressing Wuhan-strain SARS-CoV-2 spike. The data were taken from a study of Ad26.COV2.S vaccination and SARS-CoV-2 variants. On the study more broadly: As a participant in COV1001, the donor was in the Ad26.COV2.S trial arm. Into the muscle, Ad26.COV2.S was dosed once or twice, 56 days apart.

There are 13 residues in the CDR3. Germline V gene sequence: CDR1 SNHLY, CDR2 FYNNEI. Trimming left V 2 bases short and J 2 bases short, with 6 bases between. Data came from immunoSEQ multiplex PCR; TCRdb stores just in-frame clones and leaves some out. The sample gives more than 300,000 clones, about 86% of which show up once; 1.9% is in the top ten. V is TRBV2 and J is TRBJ1-2; D not certain. The sample consisted of peripheral blood, taken in a trial of Ad26.COV2.S vaccine versus placebo. The clonotype was recovered from a person between 18 and 65 years old who received the Ad26.COV2.S COVID-19 vaccine or a placebo. CDR3 nucleotide sequence: TGTGCCAGCAGTGAACTCGGGAACTATGGCTACACCTTC. This sequence encodes CASSELGNYGYTF.